Listed here is a single T cell receptor (beta chain). V was pared by 3 bases and J by 11 bases, with 13 bases between. Looked up from germline, CDR1 is MNHNY and CDR2 is SVGAGI (reference sequence). CDR3 size: 12 residues. Generated by immunoSEQ multiplex PCR, the TCRdb table keeps only in-frame clones and is missing some. The sample has 650,000 to 800,000 clones; roughly 72% are singletons. All donors were healthy HIV-negative adults lacking recent acute infections or vaccinations. The sample belongs to a study of shared clonotypes between healthy human individuals. The receptor's source is a woman in her thirties in good health. Input material: memory CD4+ T cells sorted from blood. Noted subset: CD45RA-negative fraction. The V gene is TRBV6-6, the J gene TRBJ1-1; D ambiguous. The CDR3 nucleotides read TGTGCCAGCAGTTATATGTCCCCGGGGGCTTTCTTT. Amino acid sequence: CASSYMSPGAFF.